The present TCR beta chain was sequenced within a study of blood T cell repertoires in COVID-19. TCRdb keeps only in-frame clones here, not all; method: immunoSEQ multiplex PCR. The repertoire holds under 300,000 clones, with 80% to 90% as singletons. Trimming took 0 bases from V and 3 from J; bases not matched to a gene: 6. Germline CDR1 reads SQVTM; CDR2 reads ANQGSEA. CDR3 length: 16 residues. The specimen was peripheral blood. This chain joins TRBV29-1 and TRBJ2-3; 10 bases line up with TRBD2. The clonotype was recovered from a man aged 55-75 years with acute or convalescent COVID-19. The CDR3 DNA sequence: TGCAGCGTTGAAGAACCGACTAGCGGGTTTACAGATACGCAGTATTTT. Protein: CSVEEPTSGFTDTQYF.